These 4 T cell receptor beta chains share one sample of origin, sequenced in a study of CD8 T cells in ankylosing spondylitis. Each CDR3 protein is one row after TCRdb ran MiXCR on the 5' RACE reads. The table lists approximately 140,000 distinct CDR3 sequences, around 42% of them singletons, with around 15% in the top ten. The sequenced sample was synovial fluid, either unsorted or a sorted T cell fraction (not recorded which). The receptors derive from a male donor with ankylosing spondylitis.

This clonotype was observed at least ten times. V and J are TRBV28 and TRBJ2-6; D tentatively reads TRBD1 or TRBD2 (5 bases each). Germline assignment: CDR1 MDHEN and CDR2 SYDVKM. Trimming stripped 3 bases from V and 3 bases from J, with 15 bases between. The CDR3 is 17 residues long. CDR3 sequence (DNA): TGTGCCAGCAGTTTCTACTCTCAGGGAGATGGGGCCAACGTCCTGACTTTC. This sequence encodes CASSFYSQGDGANVLTF.

This clonotype was found many times. J is TRBJ2-5 and V is TRBV30, with 12 nucleotides matching TRBD1. V gave up 5 bases and J gave up 5 bases; unmatched junction bases: 9. The germline V gene has CDR1 GTSNPN and CDR2 SVGIG (reference sequence). The CDR3 contains 15 residues. CDR3 DNA: TGTGCCTGGGGGGACAGGGGGCAAGTTGGGGAGACCCAGTACTTC. It encodes CAWGDRGQVGETQYF.

This clonotype was recorded at least ten times. J is TRBJ2-7 and V is TRBV19, with 7 bases matching TRBD1. The CDR3 has 13 amino acids. V trimming: 4 bases; J trimming: 0 bases; junction bases outside the gene matches: 0. CDR1 and CDR2 from the germline V gene are LNHDA and SQIVND (reference sequence). DNA for the CDR3: TGTGCCAGTAGTACAGGGGGCTCCTACGAGCAGTACTTC. This translates into CASSTGGSYEQYF.

In nucleotides, the CDR3 is TGCAGCGTTGGACCGGCCATAGTATCCTACAATGAGCAGTTCTTC. Its translation is CSVGPAIVSYNEQFF. The V gene is TRBV29-1, the J gene TRBJ2-1; D call uncertain. CDR1 and CDR2 (germline): SQVTM, ANQGSEA. V was shortened by 4 bases and J by 1 base, with 14 bases between the two germline ends. This CDR3 contains 15 residues.